Each of the 9 T cell receptor beta chains below was sequenced from the same sample in a study of CD8 T cells in ankylosing spondylitis. TCRdb reprocessed the 5' RACE reads via MiXCR and lists one record per CDR3 protein. The table includes some 140,000 distinct CDR3 sequences, roughly 11% detected once. The sample taken for sequencing was blood, either unsorted or a sorted T cell fraction (not recorded which). All receptors derive from a female donor with ankylosing spondylitis or in good health (not recorded which).

The V and J genes are TRBV18 and TRBJ1-1; tentative D call: TRBD1 (5 bases). The CDR3 has 15 residues. V lost 6 bases and J lost 1, with 15 bases in between. The germline V gene encodes CDR1 KGHSH and CDR2 LQKENI. The CDR3, as DNA: TGTGCCAGCTCCGGGATGGGGGGAGAGAACACTGAAGCTTTCTTT. This encodes CASSGMGGENTEAFF.

A few counts support this clonotype. The rearrangement joins TRBV7-8 to TRBJ2-2, with TRBD1 matching over 7 bases. This CDR3 contains 18 residues. CDR1 is SGHVS, CDR2 FQNEAQ, per germline. The V and J ends lost 5 bases and 0 bases, in that order; junction bases with no gene match: 12. CDR3 residues: CASSGPNRGWANTGELFF. In nucleotides, the CDR3 is TGTGCCAGCAGCGGTCCCAACAGGGGATGGGCGAACACCGGGGAGCTGTTTTTT.

This clonotype appeared many times. The rearrangement uses TRBV6-1 and TRBJ2-1; D ambiguous. The V end was cut by 1 base, the J end by 8 bases, with 15 bases between. This CDR3 is built from 15 residues. The germline CDR1 and CDR2 sequences are MNHNS and SASEGT. Here the CDR3 reads CASSEGYGVRDEQFF. The CDR3, as DNA: TGTGCCAGCAGTGAAGGTTACGGTGTCCGCGATGAGCAGTTCTTC.

This clonotype was seen at least ten times. V and J are TRBV12-3 or TRBV12-4 and TRBJ2-2; D is unresolved. The CDR3 has 12 residues. V lost 6 bases and J lost 7, with 9 bases in between. CDR3 in amino acids: CASRPRDGELFF. The CDR3 DNA sequence: TGTGCCAGCAGACCACGTGACGGGGAGCTGTTTTTT.

This clonotype was recorded many times. The CDR3 bases are TGTGCCAGCAGTACAGTTTTTCGGAGTCCCTACAATGAGCAGTTCTTC. Its protein is CASSTVFRSPYNEQFF. The V gene is TRBV7-9, the J gene TRBJ2-1; no definite D call. The length of the CDR3 is 16 residues. Germline CDR1 and CDR2: SEHNR and FQNEAQ (reference sequence). V gave up 6 bases and J gave up 2 bases, with 17 bases separating them.

Comments on this clonotype: A much larger clone is a single base away; this may be a read error. This chain joins TRBV4-2 and TRBJ2-5; TRBD1 matches at 9 bases. The CDR3 is 15 amino acids. Germline CDR1 reads LGHNA; CDR2 reads YNFKEQ. The CDR3, as DNA: TGTGCCGGCAGACCCGACCGGACAGGGGCGGAGACCCAGTACTTC. Encoded protein: CAGRPDRTGAETQYF.

This clonotype turned up a few times. It may be a read error: a sequence one base away is much more abundant. This chain links TRBV5-1 with TRBJ2-1, with a weak D call TRBD2 (5 bases). The CDR3 loop spans 13 amino acids. V lost 4 bases and J lost 6, with 11 bases in between. Germline CDR1 reads SGHRS; CDR2 reads YFSETQ. The CDR3 is CASSRTGANEQFF. The DNA of the CDR3 is TGCGCCAGCAGCCGGACTGGAGCCAATGAGCAGTTCTTC.

Ten or more counts support this clonotype. The chain combines TRBV5-1 with TRBJ2-1; 8 nucleotides align to TRBD1. CDR1 and CDR2 (germline): SGHRS, YFSETQ. This CDR3 comprises 14 residues. The junction had 7 bases not matched to a gene; V was cut back by 4 bases and J by 7 bases. CDR3 nucleotide sequence: TGCGCCAGCAGCCCCGACAGGGGTTGGAATGAGCAGTTCTTC. Translating it yields CASSPDRGWNEQFF. Supplemented by reference TRBV5-1 and TRBJ2-1, the full variable domain reads KAGVTQTPRYLIKTRGQQVTLSCSPISGHRSVSWYQQTPGQGLQFLFEYFSETQRNKGNFPGRFSGRQFSNSRSEMNVSTLELGDSALYLCASSPDRGWNEQFFGPGTRLTVL.

This clonotype was counted at least ten times. This chain connects TRBV12-3 or TRBV12-4 to TRBJ2-1; TRBD2 agrees at 10 bases. V shed 3 bases and J 7 bases; nucleotides not matched to a gene: 9. This CDR3 has 16 residues. For the CDR3, the DNA is TGTGCCAGCAGTTTGACTAGCGGGCGGCGGGGTAATGAGCAGTTCTTC. It encodes CASSLTSGRRGNEQFF.